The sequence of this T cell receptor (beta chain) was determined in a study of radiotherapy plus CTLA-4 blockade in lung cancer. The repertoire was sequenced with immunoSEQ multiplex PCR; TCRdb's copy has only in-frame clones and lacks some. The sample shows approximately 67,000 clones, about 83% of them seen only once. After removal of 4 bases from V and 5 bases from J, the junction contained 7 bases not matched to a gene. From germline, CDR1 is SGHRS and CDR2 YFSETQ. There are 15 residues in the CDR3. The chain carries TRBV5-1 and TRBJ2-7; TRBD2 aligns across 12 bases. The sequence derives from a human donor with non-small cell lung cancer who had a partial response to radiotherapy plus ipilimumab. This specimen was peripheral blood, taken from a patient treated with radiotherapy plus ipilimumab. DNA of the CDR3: TGCGCCAGCAGCGCGAGGACTAGCGGGATCAACGAGCAGTACTTC. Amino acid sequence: CASSARTSGINEQYF.